The 12 T cell receptor beta chains reported below all come from one sample, sequenced in a study of T cells of healthy individuals (dated by TCRdb to the late 2010s). Receptor amplification or capture employed 5' RACE. Sequencing used an Illumina MiSeq. The public reads were quality trimmed at Q25 with fastp and then assembled into clones with MiXCR by TCRdb, keeping productive beta chains. Rows with one shared CDR3 protein collapse into an entry with the most common genes and DNA. Counted in this sample were around 98,000 distinct CDR3 sequences; 17% of them appeared once. The ten largest account for more than 5.5% of the sample. These receptors were collected from a human donor in good health.

This clonotype was seen repeatedly, ten times or more. The gene calls are TRBV5-1 and TRBJ2-5, with D possibly matching TRBD1 (7 bases). Trimming cost V 4 bases and J 1 base, with 14 bases left between them. Germline-derived CDR1 and CDR2 are SGHRS and YFSETQ. This CDR3 region has 15 residues. CDR3: CASSGGGQLQETQYF. CDR3 nucleotides: TGCGCCAGCAGCGGAGGGGGACAGCTCCAAGAGACCCAGTACTTC.

The chain has TRBV6-2 or TRBV6-3 and TRBJ2-7; 8 nucleotides align to TRBD1. Germline values: CDR1 MNHEY, CDR2 SVGEGT. Unmatched junction bases numbered 13, after V lost 6 bases and J lost 3 bases. The CDR3 runs 16 residues. As DNA, the CDR3 is TGTGCCAGCAGATCCGCCGGACAGGGAAGGGACTACGAGCAGTACTTC. It is translated as CASRSAGQGRDYEQYF.

This clonotype was detected ten times or more. The J gene is TRBJ2-3, the V gene TRBV12-3 or TRBV12-4; D is possibly TRBD1 (5 bases). V was cut by 3 bases and J by 2 bases, with 9 bases left in between. The CDR3 contains 14 residues. CDR3 DNA sequence: TGTGCCAGCAGTTTCGACAGCAACACAGATACGCAGTATTTT. Protein sequence: CASSFDSNTDTQYF.

This clonotype has just one count. The chain couples TRBV14 to TRBJ2-3, with 10 bases matching TRBD2. CDR1 SGHDN and CDR2 FVKESK come from the germline V gene. V was clipped by 1 base and J by 4 bases; unmatched bases: 2. This CDR3 spans 15 amino acids. CDR3 nucleotides: TGTGCCAGCAGCCAAGCTAGCGGGAGAGCAGATACGCAGTATTTT. It specifies CASSQASGRADTQYF.

The chain employs TRBV2 and TRBJ1-1, with D possibly TRBD1 on 5 matching bases. Germline V CDR1 and CDR2: SNHLY, FYNNEI. The CDR3 sequence is 14 residues long. Trimming pared 3 bases from V and 1 base from J, leaving 9 bases between. The CDR3 sequence: CASSEGTANTEAFF. CDR3 coding DNA: TGTGCCAGCAGTGAGGGGACGGCGAACACTGAAGCTTTCTTT.

J is TRBJ2-1 and V is TRBV5-1, with 13 nucleotides matching TRBD2. The germline CDR1 and CDR2 sequences are SGHRS and YFSETQ. V trimming: 4 bases; J trimming: 6 bases; junction bases outside the gene matches: 13. The CDR3 spans 18 residues. CDR3 DNA: TGCGCCAGCAGCGTGAGGACTAGCGGGAGCGGTTTGTTCAATGAGCAGTTCTTC. It yields the protein CASSVRTSGSGLFNEQFF. Filled out from reference TRBV5-1 and TRBJ2-1, the complete variable domain reads KAGVTQTPRYLIKTRGQQVTLSCSPISGHRSVSWYQQTPGQGLQFLFEYFSETQRNKGNFPGRFSGRQFSNSRSEMNVSTLELGDSALYLCASSVRTSGSGLFNEQFFGPGTRLTVL.

The chain carries TRBV2 and TRBJ2-2, with TRBD1 matching 9 bases. The germline CDR1 and CDR2 sequences are SNHLY and FYNNEI. The CDR3 contains 14 residues. J gave up 6 bases and V 6 bases, and 5 bases lay outside the gene matches. CDR3 in DNA: TGTGCCAGCAGGGGGGACAGGGCCGCCGGGGAGCTGTTTTTT. Encoded protein: CASRGDRAAGELFF.

In its sample, this clonotype was seen a few times. The chain combines TRBV28 with TRBJ2-7; a possible D gene is TRBD2 (5 bases). The CDR3 extends over 13 amino acids. Trimming left V 4 bases short and J 4 bases short, with 11 bases between. Looked up from germline, CDR1 is MDHEN and CDR2 is SYDVKM. DNA of the CDR3: TGTGCCAGCAGTTCGGACGGGGATTACGAGCAGTACTTC. It translates to CASSSDGDYEQYF.

This clonotype was seen at least ten times. This chain links TRBV10-3 with TRBJ2-5; 7 bases are a match to TRBD2. V trimming: 2 bases; J trimming: 5 bases; junction bases outside the gene matches: 11. The CDR3 runs 16 residues. Germline CDR1 is ENHRY and CDR2 is SYGVKD. CDR3 amino acids: CAISEHAGEQLETQYF. DNA of the CDR3: TGTGCCATCAGTGAGCATGCGGGGGAGCAATTGGAGACCCAGTACTTC.

The chain links TRBV5-4 to TRBJ2-7, with 7 bases lining up with TRBD1. The CDR3 runs 16 residues. CDR1 and CDR2 (germline): SGHNT, YYREEE (reference sequence). V lost 2 bases and J lost 0; bases outside the gene matches: 8. The CDR3 nucleotides read TGTGCCAGCAGCTTAGTACAGGGGTTCGACTCCTACGAGCAGTACTTC. Its protein product is CASSLVQGFDSYEQYF.

V usage is TRBV28 and J usage is TRBJ2-4, with 9 nucleotides matching TRBD2. In germline, CDR1 is MDHEN, CDR2 SYDVKM. Trimming removed 8 bases from V and 0 bases from J; junction bases left unmatched: 14. The CDR3 totals 18 residues. The CDR3 is CASAQGWLAGIAKNIQYF. CDR3 in DNA: TGTGCCAGCGCCCAAGGCTGGCTAGCGGGAATAGCCAAAAACATTCAGTACTTC. Full variable domain (missing parts from reference TRBV28 and TRBJ2-4): DVKVTQSSRYLVKRTGEKVFLECVQDMDHENMFWYRQDPGLGLRLIYFSYDVKMKEKGDIPEGYSVSREKKERFSLILESASTNQTSMYLCASAQGWLAGIAKNIQYFGAGTRLSVL.

The J gene is TRBJ2-4, the V gene TRBV6-2 or TRBV6-3, with TRBD2 matching over 10 bases. The CDR3 has 16 amino acids. Germline values: CDR1 MNHEY, CDR2 SVGEGT. Trimming removed 3 bases from V and 2 bases from J; junction bases left unmatched: 4. The DNA of the CDR3 is TGTGCCAGCAGTTATGGTAGCGGGAGGTCCAAAAACATTCAGTACTTC. It yields the protein CASSYGSGRSKNIQYF.